This T cell receptor (beta chain) appears in the sequencing data of a study of cytomegalovirus exposure and HLA in healthy donors. Study results and caveats: For most TCR sequences rarity was the rule, although some public TCRs occurred in many donors. Cytomegalovirus-associated TCR beta chains were listed, numbering 150 to 200. Under in vitro conditions, three CMV-associated chains were confirmed as specific for CMV antigens.

While the first cohort had fewer than 850 subjects, the donors belonged to the separate validation cohort of over a hundred subjects. As to this clone: Its target is not known.

The J segment lost 2 bases and the V segment lost 4 bases, leaving 15 bases of the junction unmatched. Germline lookup yields CDR1 MGHRA and CDR2 YSYEKL. CDR3 size: 20 residues. Data came from immunoSEQ multiplex PCR; TCRdb stores just in-frame clones and leaves some out. The sample yields more than 250,000 clones, roughly 88% seen once. This rearrangement joins TRBV4-1 to TRBJ2-6, with TRBD2 matching over 9 bases. The sequenced sample consisted of PBMCs. This clonotype originated in a woman aged 18-29 years in good health and CMV-seronegative. CDR3 in amino acids: CASSPPGSGGRGPGANVLTF. The CDR3 DNA reads as TGCGCCAGCAGCCCCCCCGGGAGTGGCGGGAGGGGACCTGGGGCCAACGTCCTGACTTTC.